This TCR beta chain appears in the sequencing data of a study of CXCR3-negative and CXCR3-positive naive CD8 T cells. Through 5' RACE with UMI labels, the TRB cDNA libraries were prepared. Using the 5' RACE reads, TCRdb records one entry per CDR3 protein without DNA. The clone table shows around 63,000 distinct CDR3 sequences, with the ten largest holding around 5%. Germline CDR1 and CDR2: MNHEY and SMNVEV (reference sequence). CDR3 length: 17 amino acids. Comment on this clonotype: Its antigen is undetermined.

Study-level findings and limits: More hydrophobic TRB CDR3s occurred in CXCR3-positive than in CXCR3-negative naive cells.

Sequenced material: naive CXCR3+ CD8+ T cells from blood. This sample's subset: CD45RO-CCR7+CD27+CD95- naive CD8+ T cells expressing CXCR3 (TNR3+). J is TRBJ2-1 and V is TRBV27; TCRdb names TRBD2, which stays unverified in the absence of DNA. This receptor was identified in a human donor in good health. Some clones in this sample may be carry-over from other donors' samples. The CDR3 spells CASSFLAGGPSYNEQFF.